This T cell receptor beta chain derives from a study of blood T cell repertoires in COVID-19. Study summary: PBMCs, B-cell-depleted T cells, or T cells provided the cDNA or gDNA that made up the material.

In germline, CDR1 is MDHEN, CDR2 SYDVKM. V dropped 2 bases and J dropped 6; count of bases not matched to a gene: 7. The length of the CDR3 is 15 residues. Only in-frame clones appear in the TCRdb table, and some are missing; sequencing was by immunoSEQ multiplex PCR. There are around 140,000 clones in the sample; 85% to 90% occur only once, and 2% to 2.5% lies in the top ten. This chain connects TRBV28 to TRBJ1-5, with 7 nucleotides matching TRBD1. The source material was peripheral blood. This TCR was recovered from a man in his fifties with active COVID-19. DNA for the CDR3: TGTGCCAGCAGTTTACCCACAGGGGAGGCTCAGCCCCAGCATTTT. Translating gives CASSLPTGEAQPQHF.